The subject of this entry is one TCR beta chain. The antigen remains unidentified. Losses at the gene ends were 3 bases for V and 2 bases for J; bases not matched to a gene: 8. The germline gives CDR1 MNHNS, CDR2 SASEGT. This CDR3 has 16 residues. The data were obtained in a study of OX40 agonist ivuxolimab in advanced cancers. Overall study: Patients undergoing dose escalation presented with hepatocellular carcinoma, melanoma, renal cell or head and neck cancer.

The assay was immunoSEQ multiplex PCR, and TCRdb's table has in-frame clones only and misses some. The profile shows fewer than 65,000 clones, 82% of them singletons. Study observations and caveats: The CD4+ and CD8+ T cells in the blood had expanded clonally by week 6 at 0.1 to 3.0 mg/kg.

The clonotype was recovered from an adult with an advanced solid tumor such as melanoma, head and neck, liver or kidney cancer. The source was CD4+ or CD8+ T cells sorted from blood, collected in a trial of the OX40 agonist ivuxolimab. The V call is TRBV6-1, the J call TRBJ2-5, with 8 bases matching TRBD2. The CDR3 here is CASSDGLAGMQETQYF. The CDR3 DNA follows: TGTGCCAGCAGTGACGGTTTAGCGGGGATGCAAGAGACCCAGTACTTC.